Each of the 8 T cell receptor beta chains below was sequenced from the same sample in a study of Ad26.COV2.S vaccination and SARS-CoV-2 variants. Treatment described: around 19 received Ad26.COV2.S at low or high dose, single or two shots; 5 received placebo; per-sample allocation not given. Collection of the samples took place on day 63 after the first injection of vaccine or placebo. Libraries were prepared by immunoSEQ multiplex PCR; TCRdb keeps only in-frame clonotypes and omits some of them. The repertoire holds fewer than 500,000 clones, nearly 90% seen once, with roughly 2.5% in the top ten. Source: peripheral blood, taken in a trial of Ad26.COV2.S vaccine versus placebo. These receptors all stem from a person aged 18-65 years who received the Ad26.COV2.S COVID-19 vaccine or a placebo.

This CDR3 is CASSLFMARGDAEQFF. The DNA of the CDR3 is TGTGCCAGCAGTTTATTTATGGCTAGGGGAGACGCTGAGCAGTTCTTC. The gene calls are TRBV27 and TRBJ2-1, with D possibly called TRBD1 or TRBD2 (5 bases each). V shed 1 base and J shed 9 bases, with 19 bases lying between them. CDR3 length: 16 amino acids. Germline values: CDR1 MNHEY, CDR2 SMNVEV (reference sequence).

DNA of the CDR3: TGTGCCAGCAGTGTCTTCGGCAATCAGCCCCAGCATTTT. Translating it yields CASSVFGNQPQHF. This chain joins TRBV27 and TRBJ1-5, with D uncertain. This CDR3 spans 13 amino acids. Germline V gives CDR1 MNHEY, CDR2 SMNVEV (reference sequence). Between the trimmed V and J ends, which lost 5 bases and 2 bases, there was a span of 7 bases.

The rearrangement joins TRBV4-3 to TRBJ1-1; no firm D call. V dropped 4 bases and J dropped 4 bases, with 10 bases sitting between them. Germline V lookup: CDR1 LGHNA, CDR2 YSLEER. The length of the CDR3 is 13 residues. CDR3 sequence (DNA): TGCGCCAGCAGCCCGCGGACGGGCACTGAAGCTTTCTTT. Translating it yields CASSPRTGTEAFF.

V and J are TRBV4-2 and TRBJ2-3, with a weak D call TRBD2 (5 bases). Germline CDR1 LGHNA, CDR2 YNFKEQ. The CDR3 contains 14 residues. The V end was cut by 1 base, the J end by 3 bases, with 8 bases between. CDR3 amino acids: CASSQVEETDTQYF. In DNA, the CDR3 is TGTGCCAGCAGCCAAGTGGAGGAGACAGATACGCAGTATTTT.

CDR3 bases: TGCAGCGTTGAAGTTCTGGGACACGTATACGAGCAGTACTTC. It codes for CSVEVLGHVYEQYF. This rearrangement joins TRBV29-1 to TRBJ2-7, with a possible D match to TRBD1 (6 bases). The CDR3 spans 14 residues. Trimming took 1 base from V and 4 from J, leaving 14 bases between them. Germline values: CDR1 SQVTM, CDR2 ANQGSEA.

The chain couples TRBV9 to TRBJ1-1; 10 bases match TRBD1. The germline V gene has CDR1 SGDLS and CDR2 YYNGEE. The CDR3 extends over 16 amino acids. V lost 3 bases and J lost 3; bases outside the gene matches: 8. The CDR3 coding sequence is TGTGCCAGCAGCGGACAGGGGGCTCAAAGGTACACTGAAGCTTTCTTT. Translation: CASSGQGAQRYTEAFF.

The J gene is TRBJ2-2, the V gene TRBV11-3; D may be TRBD2 (5 bases). Germline V gives CDR1 SGHNT, CDR2 YENEEA. V shed 2 bases and J shed 6 bases, with 16 bases lying between them. The CDR3 totals 16 residues. The CDR3 bases are TGTGCCAGCAGCTTATGGGGAGCGGAGGTCTCCGGGGAGCTGTTTTTT. It translates to CASSLWGAEVSGELFF. The complete variable domain, with remaining parts taken from reference TRBV11-3 and TRBJ2-2, reads EAGVVQSPRYKIIEKKQPVAFWCNPISGHNTLYWYLQNLGQGPELLIRYENEEAVDDSQLPKDRFSAERLKGVDSTLKIQPAELGDSAVYLCASSLWGAEVSGELFFGEGSRLTVL.

The chain uses TRBV19 and TRBJ1-1; possible D gene TRBD1, 6 bases. V lost 4 bases and J 4 bases, leaving 16 bases between the germline ends. Per the germline V gene, CDR1 is LNHDA and CDR2 is SQIVND (reference sequence). The CDR3 runs 15 residues. CDR3 protein: CASSTSGVSGTEAFF. The CDR3 bases are TGTGCCAGTAGTACCTCAGGGGTCTCTGGCACTGAAGCTTTCTTT.